This record covers a single T cell receptor (beta chain). Sequencing was performed with immunoSEQ multiplex PCR; in TCRdb, only in-frame clones are kept and a portion is missing. The sample has 35,000 to 50,000 clones, over 60% seen once. The source of the sample is a study of radiotherapy plus CTLA-4 blockade in lung cancer. With 3 bases removed from V and 4 bases from J, the gap between germline ends came to 9 bases. In germline, CDR1 is LGHNA, CDR2 YNFKEQ. CDR3 length: 13 residues. The chain carries TRBV4-2 and TRBJ1-1; D is uncertain. The source of this sequence is a human donor with non-small cell lung cancer who had a partial response to radiotherapy plus ipilimumab. The specimen was peripheral blood, collected from a patient treated with radiotherapy plus ipilimumab. The CDR3 coding sequence is TGTGCCAGCAGCCAGTCGGTATTCACTGAAGCTTTCTTT. It encodes CASSQSVFTEAFF.